Following are 27 T cell receptor beta chains from one sample sequenced in a study of T cells in Graves' hyperthyroidism and ophthalmopathy. Using RNA transcripts as the source, TCR beta CDR3 regions were amplified. Using the HTBI primer set, a first-round RT-PCR was run on the TCR CDR3. TCRdb reprocessed the multiplex PCR reads via MiXCR and lists one record per CDR3 protein. Among 300,000 or so distinct CDR3 sequences listed, about 15% were seen once. The sequencing sample was made of blood. The receptors originated from a man aged 25-40 years with Graves' hyperthyroidism.

This chain uses TRBV29-1 with TRBJ2-6, with unresolved D. Trimming cost V 6 bases and J 0 bases, with 6 bases left between them. In germline, CDR1 is SQVTM, CDR2 ANQGSEA. The CDR3 loop spans 13 amino acids. In nucleotides, the CDR3 is TGCAGCGTACGCAGCTCTGGGGCCAACGTCCTGACTTTC. It codes for CSVRSSGANVLTF.

This clonotype has a count of ten or more. This chain links TRBV12-5 with TRBJ1-6; D gene ambiguous. Between the trimmed V and J ends, which lost 2 bases and 0 bases, there was a span of 11 bases. Germline values: CDR1 LGHNT, CDR2 FRNRAP. This CDR3 spans 17 amino acids. DNA of the CDR3: TGTGCTAGTGGTTTGAGGGCCGGAAGCTCCTATAATTCACCCCTCCACTTT. Protein product: CASGLRAGSSYNSPLHF. The full variable domain, completed using reference TRBV12-5 and TRBJ1-6, is DARVTQTPRHKVTEMGQEVTMRCQPILGHNTVFWYRQTMMQGLELLAYFRNRAPLDDSGMPKDRFSAEMPDATLATLKIQPSEPRDSAVYFCASGLRAGSSYNSPLHFGNGTRLTVT.

This clonotype showed up many times. V is TRBV20-1 and J is TRBJ1-4; D remains unclear. V was shortened by 3 bases and J by 0 bases, with 11 bases between the two germline ends. CDR1 and CDR2 (germline): DFQATT, SNEGSKA (reference sequence). This CDR3 contains 15 residues. The DNA of the CDR3 is TGCAGTGCTAGTCCCAGACTTGCAACTAATGAAAAACTGTTTTTT. The encoded protein is CSASPRLATNEKLFF.

This clonotype showed up many times. The chain recombines TRBV12-3 or TRBV12-4 with TRBJ1-5; TRBD1 might be the D (5 bases). With 4 bases removed from V and 4 bases from J, the gap between germline ends came to 11 bases. This CDR3 is 14 amino acids long. The CDR3 loop is CASSYGAGNQPQHF. The CDR3 nucleotides read TGTGCCAGCAGTTACGGGGCGGGGAATCAGCCCCAGCATTTT.

This clonotype has a count of ten or more. The gene calls are TRBV12-3 or TRBV12-4 and TRBJ1-5, with D possibly being TRBD1 (5 bases). The V gene lost 5 bases and the J gene lost 8 bases, with 22 bases spanning the gap. The CDR3 has 16 residues. CDR3 coding DNA: TGTGCCAGCAGTACCCGGGCCCAGGGCGGGGGGAAGCCCCAGCATTTT. This translates into CASSTRAQGGGKPQHF.

V is TRBV28 and J is TRBJ2-5; 7 nucleotides align to TRBD1. V shed 4 bases and J 1 base; nucleotides not matched to a gene: 6. The CDR3 length is 15 residues. In germline, CDR1 is MDHEN, CDR2 SYDVKM. CDR3 nucleotides: TGTGCCAGCAGTTACACACAGGGGACCCAAGAGACCCAGTACTTC. Translation: CASSYTQGTQETQYF.

Ten or more counts support this clonotype. The rearrangement uses TRBV5-1 and TRBJ1-1, with 7 bases fitting TRBD1. Losses at the gene ends were 2 bases for V and 3 bases for J; bases not matched to a gene: 7. Germline CDR1 is SGHRS and CDR2 is YFSETQ. The CDR3 is 15 amino acids. The DNA for the CDR3 is TGCGCCAGCAGCTTTATAGAGGGGGCGGACACTGAAGCTTTCTTT. The encoded protein is CASSFIEGADTEAFF.

This clonotype was observed many times. This chain joins TRBV20-1 and TRBJ2-3; 10 bases are shared with TRBD2. From germline, CDR1 is DFQATT and CDR2 SNEGSKA (reference sequence). The CDR3 runs to 15 residues. Trimming cost V 1 base and J 4 bases; bases outside gene matches: 5. In nucleotides, the CDR3 is TGCAGTGCTAGAGTGGGGAGCGGGAGGGCAGATACGCAGTATTTT. Protein: CSARVGSGRADTQYF.

This clonotype turned up a few times. The chain recombines TRBV15 with TRBJ2-7, with 7 bases matching TRBD2. The CDR3 loop spans 13 amino acids. The J segment lost 0 bases and the V segment lost 8 bases, leaving 4 bases of the junction unmatched. Germline CDR1 reads LNHNV; CDR2 reads YYDKDF (reference sequence). The DNA of the CDR3 is TGTGCCACCGGCGGGGGAAGCTCCTACGAGCAGTACTTC. Its protein product is CATGGGSSYEQYF.

This clonotype was picked up many times. The gene calls are TRBV20-1 and TRBJ1-5; no firm D call. The germline V gene encodes CDR1 DFQATT and CDR2 SNEGSKA (reference sequence). V lost 3 bases and J 7 bases, leaving 4 bases between the germline ends. CDR3 size: 10 residues. The CDR3, as DNA: TGCAGTGCTAGTAAGCAGCCCCAGCATTTT. Its translation is CSASKQPQHF.

V gene TRBV5-4 combines with J gene TRBJ2-7, with 8 bases that match TRBD2. CDR3 size: 16 residues. The germline gives CDR1 SGHNT, CDR2 YYREEE (reference sequence). The V gene end was trimmed by 3 bases and the J gene end by 2 bases; junction bases not matched to a gene: 10. The CDR3 spells CASSSPTSVAPYEQYF. The CDR3 DNA reads TGTGCCAGCAGCTCTCCGACTAGCGTGGCCCCCTACGAGCAGTACTTC.

This clonotype was observed many times. An end of the junction differs from the germline gene, which may be a read error. The chain has TRBV5-1 and TRBJ2-1; the D is unclear. This CDR3 has 15 residues. Germline V gives CDR1 SGHRS, CDR2 YFSETQ. In DNA, the CDR3 is TGCGCCAGCAGCTTGGGCATCCCCTCCGACAATGAGCAGTTCTTC. It translates to CASSLGIPSDNEQFF. Based on the CDR3 plus reference TRBV5-1 and TRBJ2-1, the full variable domain is KAGVTQTPRYLIKTRGQQVTLSCSPISGHRSVSWYQQTPGQGLQFLFEYFSETQRNKGNFPGRFSGRQFSNSRSEMNVSTLELGDSALYLCASSLGIPSDNEQFFGPGTRLTVL.

There are a few counts of this clonotype. The rearrangement links TRBV5-8 to TRBJ2-1, with 11 nucleotides matching TRBD2. Germline CDR1 is SGHTS and CDR2 is YDEGEE. With 0 bases clipped from V and 2 bases from J, the junction kept 4 bases outside the gene matches. The CDR3 sequence is 17 residues long. The CDR3 DNA follows: TGTGCCAGCAGCTTGGAGGGACTAGCGGCTCCCTACAATGAGCAGTTCTTC. This sequence encodes CASSLEGLAAPYNEQFF.

The genes are TRBV7-9 and TRBJ1-1; no clear D. The CDR3 spans 14 residues. V was pared by 3 bases and J by 4 bases, with 12 bases between. The germline V gene has CDR1 SEHNR and CDR2 FQNEAQ (reference sequence). The CDR3 nucleotides read TGTGCCAGCAGCTTGCAAGGGTCGGGCACTGAAGCTTTCTTT. Encoded protein: CASSLQGSGTEAFF.

This clonotype was seen repeatedly, ten times or more. The rearrangement uses TRBV7-2 and TRBJ2-7; a possible D gene is TRBD2 (6 bases). Germline lookup yields CDR1 SGHTA and CDR2 FQGNSA. This CDR3 has 13 amino acids. Trimming took off 5 bases at V and 12 bases at J, with 20 bases between the two ends. The CDR3 reads CASSPSVGGSLYF. CDR3 nucleotides: TGTGCCAGCAGCCCAAGCGTTGGAGGGTCGCTGTACTTC.

This clonotype came up many times. This rearrangement joins TRBV5-1 to TRBJ2-7; 7 nucleotides align to TRBD1. The length of the CDR3 is 15 residues. V gave up 4 bases and J gave up 5 bases; unmatched junction bases: 12. Looked up from germline, CDR1 is SGHRS and CDR2 is YFSETQ. The CDR3 here is CASSPGQEAPNEQYF. The CDR3, as DNA: TGCGCCAGCAGCCCAGGACAGGAGGCGCCTAACGAGCAGTACTTC.

This chain links TRBV4-1 with TRBJ2-2, with D uncertain. There are 13 residues in the CDR3. Germline V gene data show CDR1 as MGHRA and CDR2 as YSYEKL. V gave up 4 bases and J gave up 5 bases, with 8 bases separating them. The CDR3 sequence: CASSRVATGELFF. CDR3 in DNA: TGCGCCAGCAGCCGGGTCGCGACCGGGGAGCTGTTTTTT.

The chain employs TRBV6-1 and TRBJ2-7; 11 nucleotides line up with TRBD2. V lost 6 bases to trimming and J lost 0 bases; unmatched junction nucleotides: 4. The V gene's germline CDR1 is MNHNS and CDR2 SASEGT. This CDR3 has 15 amino acids. CDR3 in amino acids: CASREGLADSYEQYF. CDR3 coding DNA: TGTGCCAGCAGGGAGGGACTAGCGGACTCCTACGAGCAGTACTTC.

CDR3 amino acids: CASKLDRDYNEQFF. For the CDR3, the DNA is TGTGCCAGCAAACTCGACAGGGACTACAATGAGCAGTTCTTC. The chain combines TRBV28 with TRBJ2-1; TRBD1 aligns across 7 bases. Germline V gives CDR1 MDHEN, CDR2 SYDVKM. The CDR3 loop spans 14 amino acids. V dropped 7 bases and J dropped 3; count of bases not matched to a gene: 6.

This clonotype has a count of ten or more. The rearrangement links TRBV5-6 to TRBJ2-5; D unresolved. V was trimmed by 0 bases and J by 10 bases, leaving 16 bases between them. This CDR3 is built from 14 residues. Germline loops: CDR1 SGHDT, CDR2 YYEEEE. This CDR3 reads CASSLGGAPVNQYF. In nucleotides, the CDR3 is TGTGCCAGCAGCTTGGGGGGTGCGCCGGTTAACCAGTACTTC.

Many counts were recorded for this clonotype. The chain couples TRBV5-1 to TRBJ1-1, with D perhaps matching TRBD1 (6 bases). Trimming removed 7 bases from V and 4 bases from J, with 14 bases in between. The CDR3 runs 13 residues. Germline loops: CDR1 SGHRS, CDR2 YFSETQ. This chain's CDR3 is CASGGPDGTEAFF. The DNA of the CDR3 is TGCGCCAGCGGGGGCCCGGACGGCACTGAAGCTTTCTTT. Supplemented by reference TRBV5-1 and TRBJ1-1, the full variable domain reads KAGVTQTPRYLIKTRGQQVTLSCSPISGHRSVSWYQQTPGQGLQFLFEYFSETQRNKGNFPGRFSGRQFSNSRSEMNVSTLELGDSALYLCASGGPDGTEAFFGQGTRLTVV.

To note about this clonotype: With a much larger clone just one base away, this may be a read error. CDR3 coding DNA: TGCAGTGCTAGAGACCAGGGAGTCCCCCAAGATACGCAGTATTTT. Translated: CSARDQGVPQDTQYF. The V gene is TRBV20-1, the J gene TRBJ2-3; D may be TRBD1 or TRBD2 (5 bases each). Germline CDR1 reads DFQATT; CDR2 reads SNEGSKA (reference sequence). V was pared by 0 bases and J by 5 bases, with 15 bases between. The CDR3 covers 15 residues.

This clonotype was observed at least ten times. The chain couples TRBV30 to TRBJ2-7; 7 bases line up with TRBD2. CDR3 length equals 14 residues. Unmatched junction bases numbered 10, after V lost 5 bases and J lost 3 bases. Per germline, CDR1 GTSNPN and CDR2 SVGIG (reference sequence). The DNA of the CDR3 is TGTGCCTGGTCGGGGGGACTACCAATCTACGAGCAGTACTTC. It specifies CAWSGGLPIYEQYF.

This clonotype was seen a handful of times. The rearrangement joins TRBV7-9 to TRBJ2-1, with D hard to call. Trimming stripped 5 bases from V and 0 bases from J, with 8 bases between. This CDR3 comprises 14 residues. Germline CDR1 SEHNR, CDR2 FQNEAQ (reference sequence). The CDR3 DNA is TGTGCCAGCAGCCGAGACATCTCCTACAATGAGCAGTTCTTC. Protein sequence: CASSRDISYNEQFF.

In its sample, this clonotype was seen a few times. The chain joins TRBV2 to TRBJ1-5; D is perhaps TRBD1 (6 bases). This CDR3 contains 13 residues. Trimming left V 4 bases short and J 6 bases short, with 10 bases between. Germline V gives CDR1 SNHLY, CDR2 FYNNEI. The CDR3, as DNA: TGTGCCAGCAGTGGGGACAACGGTCAGCCCCAGCATTTT. It encodes CASSGDNGQPQHF.

This clonotype appeared many times. The genes are TRBV12-3 or TRBV12-4 and TRBJ2-7, with 9 bases that match TRBD1. Germline trimming cut 5 bases from V and 4 bases from J; bases unmatched to any gene: 9. This CDR3 region has 15 residues. CDR3 in amino acids: CASSGQGRFFYEQYF. The CDR3 DNA follows: TGTGCCAGCAGTGGACAGGGGCGATTCTTTTACGAGCAGTACTTC.

This clonotype was seen at least ten times. The chain employs TRBV3-1 and TRBJ1-5; D uncertain. Trimming stripped 4 bases from V and 2 bases from J, with 9 bases between. CDR1 is LGHDT and CDR2 is YNNKEL in the germline V gene (reference sequence). The CDR3 sequence is 14 residues long. The CDR3 is CASSPPGGNQPQHF. The DNA of the CDR3 is TGTGCCAGCAGCCCTCCAGGAGGCAATCAGCCCCAGCATTTT.